What follows are 17 T cell receptor beta chains derived from one specimen sequenced in a study of T cells after yellow fever vaccination. TCRdb re-called the 5' RACE reads through MiXCR, storing one row per CDR3 protein. The sample lists 250,000 to 400,000 distinct CDR3 sequences; roughly 4.3% were seen once. The specimen comprised PBMCs, sampled 5 days after the yellow fever booster vaccination. The receptors derive from a man aged 18 to 35 who received the YFV17D yellow fever vaccine.

This clonotype was recorded a few times. The rearrangement links TRBV15 to TRBJ2-7, with 8 bases that match TRBD2. Per germline, CDR1 LNHNV and CDR2 YYDKDF (reference sequence). Germline trimming cut 3 bases from V and 10 bases from J; bases unmatched to any gene: 8. The CDR3 length is 13 residues. The CDR3 DNA is TGTGCCACCAGCAGCGTGATAGCGGGGACCCAGTACGTC. It yields the protein CATSSVIAGTQYV.

This clonotype was detected only a few times. V and J are TRBV20-1 and TRBJ1-6; D uncertain. This CDR3 is 16 amino acids long. The V gene lost 1 base and the J gene lost 5 bases, with 15 bases spanning the gap. Germline-derived CDR1 and CDR2 are DFQATT and SNEGSKA (reference sequence). The CDR3: CSARVRVGSDNSPLHF. The CDR3 DNA is TGCAGTGCTAGAGTACGCGTGGGGTCCGATAATTCACCCCTCCACTTT.

This clonotype was observed at least ten times. The CDR3 is CASSPLAKNIQYF. CDR3 nucleotide sequence: TGTGCCAGCAGTCCACTAGCCAAAAACATTCAGTACTTC. V is TRBV12-3 or TRBV12-4 and J is TRBJ2-4, with unresolved D. The CDR3 loop spans 13 amino acids. The V end lost 5 bases, the J end lost 0 bases, and 5 bases lay between the germline ends.

This clonotype was counted between two and nine times. The V and J genes are TRBV7-9 and TRBJ1-1; weak D call: TRBD1 (5 bases). The CDR3 has 12 residues. Trimming pared 3 bases from V and 4 bases from J, leaving 6 bases between. The germline V gene encodes CDR1 SEHNR and CDR2 FQNEAQ (reference sequence). The CDR3 spells CASSFGTTEAFF. The CDR3 DNA reads TGTGCCAGCAGCTTTGGGACCACTGAAGCTTTCTTT.

The sample holds a few counts of this clonotype. The chain has TRBV4-1 and TRBJ2-1; D is possibly TRBD2 (6 bases). The CDR3 length is 15 residues. From germline, CDR1 is MGHRA and CDR2 YSYEKL. V was pared by 3 bases and J by 8 bases, with 17 bases between. CDR3 loop: CASSHLWDSTDEQFF. The CDR3 coding sequence is TGCGCCAGCAGCCACCTGTGGGACTCTACTGATGAGCAGTTCTTC.

This clonotype was found a few times. The chain couples TRBV29-1 to TRBJ1-2, with a possible D match to TRBD1 (5 bases). The length of the CDR3 is 12 residues. Trimming removed 5 bases at V and 5 bases at J, with 12 bases between. CDR1 and CDR2 (germline): SQVTM, ANQGSEA. CDR3 region: CSVWGQGYGYTF. As DNA, the CDR3 is TGCAGCGTTTGGGGCCAGGGTTATGGCTACACCTTC.

The V call is TRBV5-1, the J call TRBJ2-1; D possibly matches TRBD1 or TRBD2 (5 bases each). CDR1 and CDR2 from the germline V gene are SGHRS and YFSETQ. The CDR3 totals 15 residues. Trimming shortened V by 7 bases and J by 5 bases, and 19 bases separated the two germline ends. The CDR3 loop reads CASYLGVKEHNEQFF. Here the CDR3 DNA reads TGCGCCAGCTATTTGGGGGTCAAGGAGCACAATGAGCAGTTCTTC.

J is TRBJ1-6 and V is TRBV7-2; a weak D match, TRBD1 (6 bases). The CDR3 contains 14 residues. V lost 7 bases to trimming and J lost 10 bases, with 17 bases between them. The germline gives CDR1 SGHTA, CDR2 FQGNSA. The CDR3, as DNA: TGTGCCAGCAACGGGGGGGGGCAGGAGTCACCCCTCCACTTT. It specifies CASNGGGQESPLHF.

This clonotype appeared a few times. V and J are TRBV20-1 and TRBJ2-5, with TRBD1 identical over 10 bases. The length of the CDR3 is 14 residues. V lost 6 bases, J lost 7 bases, and 11 bases stayed unmatched. CDR1 is DFQATT and CDR2 is SNEGSKA in the germline V gene (reference sequence). The CDR3 DNA sequence: TGCAGTGCCGGACAGGGGGTGAATATCGGGACCCAGTACTTC. It specifies CSAGQGVNIGTQYF.

The V and J genes are TRBV6-5 and TRBJ1-2; 9 bases map to TRBD1. CDR1 and CDR2 (germline): MNHEY, SVGAGI. J lost 8 bases, V lost 6 bases, and 10 bases had no gene match. This CDR3 contains 14 residues. The CDR3 DNA sequence: TGTGCCAGCAGGGGTGGGACAGGGCGAGGCGGCTACACCTTC. It translates to CASRGGTGRGGYTF.

The CDR3 region has the DNA TGTGCCAGCAGCCTTAGACTGGACAACACCGGGGAGCTGTTTTTT. Amino acid sequence: CASSLRLDNTGELFF. The V and J genes are TRBV11-2 and TRBJ2-2; unclear D gene. V was shortened by 5 bases and J by 2 bases, with 12 bases between the two germline ends. CDR3 length: 15 residues. The germline V gene has CDR1 SGHAT and CDR2 FQNNGV.

V usage is TRBV24-1 and J usage is TRBJ2-3; D ambiguous. The CDR3 runs to 14 residues. Germline values: CDR1 KGHDR, CDR2 SFDVKD. With 0 bases removed from V and 3 bases from J, the gap between germline ends came to 6 bases. The CDR3 DNA is TGTGCCACCAGTGATTTGCTTCAGACAGATACGCAGTATTTT. Protein sequence: CATSDLLQTDTQYF.

This clonotype was seen more than once but under ten times. This chain joins TRBV12-3 or TRBV12-4 and TRBJ2-2; a weak D match, TRBD2 (5 bases). Trimming cost V 11 bases and J 4 bases, with 8 bases left between them. This CDR3 has 11 amino acids. The CDR3 sequence: CAQRGTGELFF. CDR3 DNA: TGTGCCCAACGGGGCACCGGGGAGCTGTTTTTT.

V usage is TRBV25-1 and J usage is TRBJ2-5, with D possibly matching TRBD2 (6 bases). CDR3 length equals 14 residues. The V gene's germline CDR1 is MGHDK and CDR2 SYGVNS. The V gene lost 8 bases and the J gene lost 5 bases, with 18 bases spanning the gap. CDR3 sequence reads: CASGGRGSGETQYF. The CDR3 DNA is TGTGCCAGCGGAGGCCGGGGGAGCGGTGAGACCCAGTACTTC.

This clonotype was observed many times. V is TRBV5-1 and J is TRBJ1-1; no clear D. The V and J ends lost 5 bases and 1 base respectively, with 9 bases between them. CDR3 size: 13 residues. Germline V lookup: CDR1 SGHRS, CDR2 YFSETQ. CDR3 in amino acids: CASRDPANTEAFF. The CDR3 DNA follows: TGCGCCAGCAGAGACCCAGCGAACACTGAAGCTTTCTTT.

This chain uses TRBV9 with TRBJ1-3, with D possibly being TRBD1 (6 bases). The CDR3 is made up of 15 amino acids. Deletions cut 0 bases from V and 0 bases from J, with 7 bases between. From germline, CDR1 is SGDLS and CDR2 YYNGEE. The CDR3 is CASSVGDTSGNTIYF. The CDR3 DNA is TGTGCCAGCAGCGTAGGGGACACCTCTGGAAACACCATATATTTT.

The V gene is TRBV6-1, the J gene TRBJ1-5; tentatively, D is TRBD1 (6 bases). The CDR3 loop spans 13 amino acids. V dropped 3 bases and J dropped 5 bases, with 8 bases sitting between them. The germline V gene has CDR1 MNHNS and CDR2 SASEGT. For the CDR3, the DNA is TGTGCCAGCAGTGACGCAGGGGATCAGCCCCAGCATTTT. It specifies CASSDAGDQPQHF.